This TCR beta chain is drawn from a study of blood T cell repertoires in COVID-19. Study-level background: Acute and convalescent COVID-19 specimens originated in the United States, Italy and Spain. Nucleic acid was either cDNA or gDNA, and it came from T cells, B-cell-depleted T cells, or PBMCs.

This clone was seen a handful of times. CDR3 size: 13 residues. V lost 0 bases and J 6 bases, leaving 9 bases between the germline ends. CDR1 and CDR2 (germline): LGHNA, YSLEER. In the original analysis: Scientists estimated how many nucleated cells there were by amplifying reference gene primers. Here immunoSEQ multiplex PCR was the method, and the copy in TCRdb shows in-frame clones only, minus some. V and J calls and clone size are copied from that table; D and trimming were computed from the DNA. The sample includes about 120,000 clones, less than 75% of them seen just once. Sequencing was carried out using peripheral blood. The sequence was obtained from a woman in her fifties or sixties with acute or convalescent COVID-19. This chain connects TRBV4-3 to TRBJ2-7, with TRBD2 as a possible D gene (6 bases). CDR3 in DNA: TGCGCCAGCAGCCAAGAACGGGGAGGCGAGCAGTACTTC. Amino acids: CASSQERGGEQYF.